Listed below are T cell receptor beta chains from one sample, sequenced in a study of cytomegalovirus exposure and HLA in healthy donors. Here immunoSEQ multiplex PCR was the method, and the copy in TCRdb shows in-frame clones only, minus some. The data contain roughly 60,000 clones, 90% to 97% of them singletons. Sequences were obtained from PBMCs. The source is a woman between 18 and 29 years old in good health and CMV-seronegative. Each CDR3 is given with its conserved first and last residue. A D gene is named only where the DNA matches it firmly. Only part of the rows carry a size: once, few, many, or a class if the clone is expanded.

v_call: TRBV27; clone_size: .; j_call: TRBJ2-1; d_call: TRBD2; cdr3_aa: CASARLAGANEQFF; cdr3_nt: TGTGCCAGCGCCCGGCTAGCGGGAGCCAATGAGCAGTTCTTC
v_call: TRBV18; clone_size: once; j_call: TRBJ1-1; d_call: .; cdr3_aa: CASSRVTEAFF; cdr3_nt: TGTGCCAGCTCACGAGTCACTGAAGCTTTCTTT
v_call: TRBV9; clone_size: .; j_call: TRBJ1-2; d_call: TRBD1; cdr3_aa: CASSPRDSEYGYTF; cdr3_nt: TGTGCCAGCAGCCCCCGGGACAGCGAGTATGGCTACACCTTC
v_call: TRBV7-8; clone_size: .; j_call: TRBJ2-1; d_call: .; cdr3_aa: CASSLGSSSYNEQFF; cdr3_nt: TGTGCCAGCAGCTTAGGCTCGAGCTCCTACAATGAGCAGTTCTTC
v_call: TRBV6-4; clone_size: .; j_call: TRBJ2-2; d_call: TRBD1; cdr3_aa: CASSPYPDRDRTGELFF; cdr3_nt: TGTGCCAGCAGCCCTTATCCAGACAGGGACCGCACCGGGGAGCTGTTTTTT
v_call: TRBV29-1; clone_size: .; j_call: TRBJ1-1; d_call: .; cdr3_aa: CSGRRGGNTEAFF; cdr3_nt: TGCAGCGGACGAAGGGGGGGGAACACTGAAGCTTTCTTT
v_call: TRBV28; clone_size: .; j_call: TRBJ2-7; d_call: .; cdr3_aa: CASSPAGAFYEQYF; cdr3_nt: TGTGCCAGCAGCCCCGCGGGGGCCTTCTACGAGCAGTACTTC
v_call: TRBV2; clone_size: .; j_call: TRBJ2-3; d_call: .; cdr3_aa: CASSEFGGLSTDTQYF; cdr3_nt: TGTGCCAGCAGTGAATTCGGGGGACTTAGCACAGATACGCAGTATTTT
v_call: TRBV5-4; clone_size: .; j_call: TRBJ2-7; d_call: TRBD1; cdr3_aa: CASSPGTGLYEQYF; cdr3_nt: TGTGCCAGCAGCCCAGGGACAGGTCTGTACGAGCAGTACTTC
v_call: TRBV6-5; clone_size: .; j_call: TRBJ2-7; d_call: .; cdr3_aa: CATWGAGDSYEQYF; cdr3_nt: TGTGCCACCTGGGGCGCAGGTGACTCCTACGAGCAGTACTTC
v_call: TRBV4-1; clone_size: once; j_call: TRBJ2-3; d_call: .; cdr3_aa: CASSLPGGDTQYF; cdr3_nt: TGCGCCAGCAGCCTCCCGGGTGGAGATACGCAGTATTTT
v_call: TRBV28; clone_size: .; j_call: TRBJ2-3; d_call: .; cdr3_aa: CASSSDTQYF; cdr3_nt: TGTGCCAGCAGTTCGGATACGCAGTATTTT
v_call: TRBV19; clone_size: .; j_call: TRBJ2-7; d_call: TRBD1; cdr3_aa: CASSTPRTGGSYEQYF; cdr3_nt: TGTGCCAGTAGTACCCCCCGGACAGGGGGCTCCTACGAGCAGTACTTC
v_call: TRBV7-6; clone_size: .; j_call: TRBJ2-7; d_call: .; cdr3_aa: CASSLRRDEQYF; cdr3_nt: TGTGCCAGCAGCTTACGGAGGGACGAGCAGTACTTC
v_call: TRBV5-3; clone_size: .; j_call: TRBJ2-7; d_call: .; cdr3_aa: CARSSPTRYEQYF; cdr3_nt: TGTGCCAGAAGCTCTCCGACTAGGTACGAGCAGTACTTC
v_call: TRBV30; clone_size: .; j_call: TRBJ1-2; d_call: .; cdr3_aa: CAWSVPGIYGYTF; cdr3_nt: TGTGCCTGGAGTGTACCGGGGATCTATGGCTACACCTTC
v_call: TRBV29-1; clone_size: once; j_call: TRBJ2-3; d_call: TRBD2; cdr3_aa: CSVPSGGFFTDTQYF; cdr3_nt: TGCAGCGTCCCTAGCGGGGGTTTTTTCACGGATACGCAGTATTTT
v_call: TRBV15; clone_size: .; j_call: TRBJ2-1; d_call: .; cdr3_aa: CATSRGGEDNEQFF; cdr3_nt: TGTGCCACCAGCAGAGGGGGGGAAGACAATGAGCAGTTCTTC
v_call: TRBV7-2; clone_size: .; j_call: TRBJ1-3; d_call: .; cdr3_aa: CASSPAGGGNTIYF; cdr3_nt: TGTGCCAGCAGCCCTGCCGGGGGGGGAAACACCATATATTTT
v_call: TRBV2; clone_size: .; j_call: TRBJ2-6; d_call: .; cdr3_aa: CASTPRAGASGANVLTF; cdr3_nt: TGTGCCAGCACCCCCCGGGCGGGCGCCTCTGGGGCCAACGTCCTGACTTTC
v_call: TRBV6-6; clone_size: .; j_call: TRBJ1-1; d_call: TRBD1; cdr3_aa: CASTQGQGVIGEAFF; cdr3_nt: TGTGCCAGCACCCAGGGACAGGGGGTTATAGGTGAAGCTTTCTTT
v_call: TRBV11-2; clone_size: .; j_call: TRBJ1-1; d_call: .; cdr3_aa: CASSLAGGVGAFF; cdr3_nt: TGTGCCAGCAGCTTAGCTGGGGGGGTCGGAGCTTTCTTT
v_call: TRBV28; clone_size: .; j_call: TRBJ1-5; d_call: .; cdr3_aa: CASSPRGPQHF; cdr3_nt: TGTGCCAGCAGTCCGCGAGGGCCCCAGCATTTT
v_call: TRBV7-9; clone_size: .; j_call: TRBJ1-2; d_call: TRBD1; cdr3_aa: CASSASGGTGGNYGYTF; cdr3_nt: TGTGCCAGCAGCGCCTCAGGCGGGACAGGGGGCAACTATGGCTACACCTTC
v_call: TRBV10-3; clone_size: .; j_call: TRBJ2-1; d_call: .; cdr3_aa: CAIKPGLADNEQFF; cdr3_nt: TGTGCCATCAAGCCCGGACTGGCCGACAATGAGCAGTTCTTC
v_call: TRBV4-1; clone_size: .; j_call: TRBJ1-2; d_call: TRBD1; cdr3_aa: CASRKTGNYGYTF; cdr3_nt: TGCGCCAGCCGAAAGACAGGGAACTATGGCTACACCTTC
v_call: TRBV28; clone_size: .; j_call: TRBJ1-2; d_call: .; cdr3_aa: CASSLGWGGPTNYGYTF; cdr3_nt: TGTGCCAGCAGTTTAGGGTGGGGGGGGCCCACAAACTATGGCTACACCTTC
v_call: TRBV19; clone_size: .; j_call: TRBJ1-1; d_call: .; cdr3_aa: CASRAGGNTEAFF; cdr3_nt: TGTGCCAGCCGGGCAGGAGGAAACACTGAAGCTTTCTTT
v_call: TRBV7-9; clone_size: .; j_call: TRBJ1-1; d_call: .; cdr3_aa: CASTLGGPENTEAFF; cdr3_nt: TGTGCCAGCACCCTCGGGGGTCCCGAGAACACTGAAGCTTTCTTT
v_call: TRBV6-6; clone_size: .; j_call: TRBJ1-4; d_call: TRBD1; cdr3_aa: CASNEGDRGYEKLFF; cdr3_nt: TGTGCCAGCAACGAGGGCGACAGGGGATATGAAAAACTGTTTTTT
v_call: TRBV25-1; clone_size: .; j_call: TRBJ2-7; d_call: TRBD2; cdr3_aa: CASSDLAGGLGYEQYF; cdr3_nt: TGTGCCAGCAGTGACTTAGCGGGAGGGCTGGGGTACGAGCAGTACTTC
v_call: TRBV7-3; clone_size: .; j_call: TRBJ2-3; d_call: .; cdr3_aa: CASSPGQSADTQYF; cdr3_nt: TGTGCCAGCAGCCCCGGACAGAGCGCAGATACGCAGTATTTT
v_call: TRBV6-6; clone_size: .; j_call: TRBJ2-5; d_call: TRBD2; cdr3_aa: CASSQGGLASETQYF; cdr3_nt: TGTGCCAGCAGCCAAGGGGGACTAGCAAGTGAGACCCAGTACTTC
v_call: TRBV9; clone_size: once; j_call: TRBJ2-3; d_call: TRBD2; cdr3_aa: CASSPRGEGGTDTQYF; cdr3_nt: TGTGCCAGCAGCCCCCGTGGGGAGGGAGGCACAGATACGCAGTATTTT
v_call: TRBV27; clone_size: .; j_call: TRBJ1-5; d_call: .; cdr3_aa: CASSDRIGPQHF; cdr3_nt: TGTGCCAGCAGTGACAGAATAGGGCCCCAGCATTTT
v_call: TRBV23-1; clone_size: .; j_call: TRBJ2-7; d_call: .; cdr3_aa: CASSHPRRGQYF; cdr3_nt: TGCGCCAGCAGTCACCCCCGGAGGGGGCAGTACTTC
v_call: TRBV28; clone_size: .; j_call: TRBJ1-1; d_call: TRBD1; cdr3_aa: CASSLGQGAGNTEAFF; cdr3_nt: TGTGCCAGCAGTTTGGGTCAGGGGGCTGGGAACACTGAAGCTTTCTTT
v_call: TRBV9; clone_size: once; j_call: TRBJ2-1; d_call: .; cdr3_aa: CASSGTSSYNEQFF; cdr3_nt: TGTGCCAGCAGCGGCACTAGCTCCTACAATGAGCAGTTCTTC
v_call: TRBV29-1; clone_size: .; j_call: TRBJ2-3; d_call: TRBD2; cdr3_aa: CSVRGGSTDTQYF; cdr3_nt: TGCAGCGTTCGGGGGGGAAGCACAGATACGCAGTATTTT
v_call: TRBV7-2; clone_size: .; j_call: TRBJ1-3; d_call: .; cdr3_aa: CASSAGDLSWDTIYF; cdr3_nt: TGTGCCAGCAGCGCAGGGGACCTATCGTGGGACACCATATATTTT
v_call: TRBV28; clone_size: .; j_call: TRBJ2-3; d_call: TRBD2; cdr3_aa: CASRTGAGGADTQYF; cdr3_nt: TGTGCCAGCAGAACCGGGGCGGGGGGCGCAGATACGCAGTATTTT